This TCR beta chain was identified in a study of shared clonotypes between healthy human individuals. The germline V gene encodes CDR1 MNHEY and CDR2 SVGAGI. Trimming stripped 5 bases from V and 5 bases from J, with 9 bases between. CDR3 size: 13 residues. A remark on this clone: The antigen is not known.

Study findings and constraints: What naive subsets generally showed was a larger estimated richness than memory subsets showed.

TCRdb's copy holds only in-frame clones and misses some; the assay was immunoSEQ multiplex PCR. The repertoire consists of about 380,000 clones, with around 96% occurring once and the leading ten covering about 0.32%. CD8 memory merged CD45RO+ with CCR7-negative CD45RA+ TemRA cells. Sequencing was performed on memory CD8+ T cells sorted from blood. The subset here: CD45RO+ cells pooled with CCR7-negative TemRA cells. The TCR originated in a man aged 25-45 years in good health. V usage is TRBV6-5 and J usage is TRBJ2-2; D is perhaps TRBD2 (5 bases). CDR3 nucleotides: TGTGCCAGCAGTCCCCCGGGAACCGGGGAGCTGTTTTTT. It codes for CASSPPGTGELFF.